These 18 T cell receptor beta chains originate from one sample sequenced in a study of T cells after yellow fever vaccination. From the 5' RACE reads, TCRdb called clonotypes with MiXCR, one entry per CDR3 protein. The sample consists of 200,000 to 250,000 distinct CDR3 sequences, about 3% of them appearing once. This specimen consisted of CD4+ T cells sorted from PBMCs, obtained 10 days after the yellow fever booster vaccination. These receptors all stem from a man aged 18 to 30 who received the YFV17D yellow fever vaccine.

This clonotype was recorded a few times. V gene TRBV7-2 combines with J gene TRBJ2-1; TRBD1 aligns across 8 bases. V lost 2 bases, J lost 7 bases, and 10 bases stayed unmatched. The CDR3 contains 16 residues. The germline V gene has CDR1 SGHTA and CDR2 FQGNSA. The CDR3 DNA reads TGTGCCAGCAGCTTAAGGCCAGGGACAGGCGAAAATGAGCAGTTCTTC. Translated, it gives CASSLRPGTGENEQFF.

This clonotype showed up many times. The V and J genes are TRBV12-3 or TRBV12-4 and TRBJ2-5, with a weak D call TRBD1 (6 bases). The CDR3 has 13 residues. V lost 5 bases to trimming and J lost 5 bases, with 12 bases between them. CDR3 sequence: CASSRTVRETQYF. The CDR3 coding sequence is TGTGCCAGCAGTCGGACAGTCCGTGAGACCCAGTACTTC.

The chain links TRBV24-1 to TRBJ2-5, with 8 bases lining up with TRBD1. This CDR3 has 15 residues. Looked up from germline, CDR1 is KGHDR and CDR2 is SFDVKD. The J segment lost 1 base and the V segment lost 5 bases, leaving 5 bases of the junction unmatched. In DNA, the CDR3 is TGTGCCACCAGTGTTGGACAGGGATTCCAAGAGACCCAGTACTTC. Amino acid sequence: CATSVGQGFQETQYF.

This clonotype was found many times. V gene TRBV5-1 combines with J gene TRBJ2-5; tentatively, D is TRBD2 (6 bases). CDR1 and CDR2 from the germline V gene are SGHRS and YFSETQ. This CDR3 comprises 13 residues. Trimming took 6 bases from V and 1 from J, leaving 10 bases between them. The CDR3 reads CASTRGTQETQYF. In DNA, the CDR3 is TGCGCCAGCACTCGGGGGACCCAAGAGACCCAGTACTTC.

This chain uses TRBV5-4 with TRBJ2-5; 11 positions match TRBD1. This CDR3 has 14 amino acids. V lost 5 bases to trimming and J lost 4 bases; unmatched junction nucleotides: 4. The V gene's germline CDR1 is SGHNT and CDR2 YYREEE (reference sequence). DNA for the CDR3: TGTGCCAGCAGACGGGACAGGGGGACAGAGACCCAGTACTTC. Amino acid sequence: CASRRDRGTETQYF.

The chain couples TRBV30 to TRBJ2-7, with D unclear. The CDR3 runs 13 residues. Trimming removed 4 bases from V and 4 bases from J, with 14 bases in between. The germline gives CDR1 GTSNPN, CDR2 SVGIG (reference sequence). The CDR3 loop reads CAWNPFLGYEQYF. In DNA, the CDR3 is TGTGCCTGGAATCCTTTCCTCGGATACGAGCAGTACTTC.

This clonotype was observed at least ten times. V usage is TRBV5-1 and J usage is TRBJ1-6; no reliable D call. The germline gives CDR1 SGHRS, CDR2 YFSETQ. Trimming shortened V by 0 bases and J by 8 bases, and 9 bases separated the two germline ends. The CDR3 covers 14 residues. CDR3 sequence: CASSLVGLDSPLHF. The CDR3 coding sequence is TGCGCCAGCAGCTTGGTTGGGTTGGATTCACCCCTCCACTTT.

This clonotype has a count of ten or more. The genes are TRBV3-1 and TRBJ2-3, with a weak D call TRBD1 (6 bases). V lost 0 bases, J lost 10 bases, and 8 bases lay in between. The CDR3 spans 12 residues. Germline V lookup: CDR1 LGHDT, CDR2 YNNKEL (reference sequence). The CDR3 DNA reads as TGTGCCAGCAGCCAAGAGAGGGGGTCGCAGTATTTT. Amino acids: CASSQERGSQYF.

This clonotype was counted ten times or more. The V and J genes are TRBV12-3 or TRBV12-4 and TRBJ1-4; the D gene is possibly TRBD1 (5 bases). The CDR3 has 14 amino acids. Trimming took 3 bases from V and 6 from J, leaving 11 bases between them. The CDR3 coding sequence is TGTGCCAGCAGTTTGGGGACTAACGATGAAAAACTGTTTTTT. It codes for CASSLGTNDEKLFF.

This clonotype has ten or more counts. CDR3 nucleotide sequence: TGCAGTGCTAGAATCCTAGTCCTTGAGCAGTTCTTC. Translated: CSARILVLEQFF. The chain links TRBV20-1 to TRBJ2-1; D unresolved. V was trimmed by 2 bases and J by 9 bases, leaving 11 bases between them. Germline CDR1 DFQATT, CDR2 SNEGSKA (reference sequence). The CDR3 length is 12 residues.

This clonotype was seen only a few times. The CDR3 spells CASSSFPAPAGELFF. The CDR3 DNA sequence: TGTGCCAGCAGCTCGTTCCCAGCTCCGGCTGGGGAGCTGTTTTTT. The chain recombines TRBV7-2 with TRBJ2-2, with D unresolved. The V gene's germline CDR1 is SGHTA and CDR2 FQGNSA. The CDR3 is 15 amino acids. Trimming stripped 4 bases from V and 8 bases from J, with 17 bases between.

The chain employs TRBV6-2 or TRBV6-3 and TRBJ2-2; weak D call: TRBD1 (6 bases). CDR1 and CDR2 from the germline V gene are MNHEY and SVGEGT. Trimming took 4 bases from V and 2 from J, leaving 11 bases between them. The CDR3 totals 15 residues. This CDR3 reads CASSLRTVNTGELFF. The DNA for the CDR3 is TGTGCCAGCAGTTTGAGGACAGTTAACACCGGGGAGCTGTTTTTT.

This clonotype was seen more than once but under ten times. The chain links TRBV5-4 to TRBJ2-1, with D possibly being TRBD2 (6 bases). The CDR3 contains 13 residues. Germline-derived CDR1 and CDR2 are SGHNT and YYREEE (reference sequence). V was clipped by 6 bases and J by 3 bases, with 10 bases between them. DNA for the CDR3: TGTGCCAGCAAACCTAGCGACTACAATGAGCAGTTCTTC. Encoded protein: CASKPSDYNEQFF.

This clonotype was observed a few times. V is TRBV6-5 and J is TRBJ2-7, with D maybe TRBD1 (6 bases). This CDR3 has 21 amino acids. V lost 0 bases and J lost 6, with 33 bases in between. Germline V gene sequence: CDR1 MNHEY, CDR2 SVGAGI. The CDR3 DNA is TGTGCCAGCAGTTACTCGATGCTGCCGAGGTTCCCGCCGCGACAGGTTCGCGAGCAGTACGTC. Its translation is CASSYSMLPRFPPRQVREQYV.

This clonotype has a handful of counts. The chain couples TRBV6-6 to TRBJ2-2; D gene unclear. The ends were cut back, 0 bases at V and 8 bases at J, with 4 bases in the middle. Germline CDR1 MNHNY, CDR2 SVGAGI (reference sequence). This CDR3 contains 12 residues. The CDR3 nucleotides read TGTGCCAGCAGTTACTCACGGGGGGAGCTGTTTTTT. Encoded protein: CASSYSRGELFF.

The CDR3 nucleotides are TGTGCCAGCAGCGGGCAACGGACGGACACAGATACGCAGTATTTT. This gives the protein CASSGQRTDTDTQYF. The gene calls are TRBV11-2 and TRBJ2-3, with no clear D. Trimming cost V 5 bases and J 2 bases, with 14 bases left between them. In germline, CDR1 is SGHAT, CDR2 FQNNGV. The CDR3 is 15 amino acids.

The table lists this clonotype with many counts. The chain employs TRBV9 and TRBJ1-1; 9 nucleotides align to TRBD1. The V gene end was trimmed by 4 bases and the J gene end by 4 bases; junction bases not matched to a gene: 8. CDR1 and CDR2 (germline): SGDLS, YYNGEE. There are 15 residues in the CDR3. This CDR3 reads CASSPQTGGGTEAFF. In nucleotides, the CDR3 is TGTGCCAGCAGCCCCCAGACAGGGGGAGGCACTGAAGCTTTCTTT.

This clonotype was seen at least ten times. This rearrangement joins TRBV3-1 to TRBJ2-2, with no clear D. The CDR3 has 14 amino acids. The germline V and J ends were trimmed by 4 bases and 1 base, with 7 bases remaining between them. Per germline, CDR1 LGHDT and CDR2 YNNKEL (reference sequence). The CDR3 here is CASSRFGNTGELFF. DNA of the CDR3: TGTGCCAGCAGCCGGTTCGGGAACACCGGGGAGCTGTTTTTT.